This T cell receptor beta chain was found in a study of cytomegalovirus exposure and HLA in healthy donors. Overall study results and limits: For most TCR sequences rarity was the rule, although some public TCRs occurred in many donors.

This clone showed up just a few times. What it recognizes is unknown. No conserved phenylalanine or tryptophan is present at the end of the CDR3, so a read error is the likely explanation. The DNA is omitted, as the CDR3 cannot be located on it reliably, and the CDR3 follows TCRdb's listing. The CDR3 has 8 amino acids, counting both end residues. Germline values: CDR1 GTSNPN, CDR2 SVGIG (reference sequence). Generated by immunoSEQ multiplex PCR, the TCRdb table keeps only in-frame clones and is missing some. The data contain hundreds of thousands of clones, 75% to 90% of them singletons. Input material: PBMCs. The receptor was derived from a woman between 18 and 29 years old in good health and CMV-seronegative. The V and J genes are TRBV30 and TRBJ1-4; the listed D gene, TRBD1, was not tested against the DNA. The CDR3 loop is CAWDTGFL.